The T cell receptor beta chain under discussion was sequenced for a study of cytomegalovirus exposure and HLA in healthy donors (dated by TCRdb to 2016 to 2017). Concerning the study at large: In an earlier analysis of 587 of the donors, 276 Gb of sequence data and 117 million unique TCR beta sequences from about 179 million T cells were reported. Of the roughly 420 genotyped donors, 70% to 90% were placed in the genetic ancestry cluster associated with self-reported Caucasian donors. Genome-wide SNP genotypes for about 55% of the 666 donors were used in a later genetic analysis, which treated that subset as a discovery cohort. The study combined high-throughput TCR immunosequencing, statistical association of individual TCRs with disease status, and machine learning to predict cytomegalovirus infection status. Because of strong linkage in the cohort, four to six DR-DQ haplotypes were treated as single units for association and clustering. An earlier analysis of about 600 of the donors used high-throughput TCR beta sequencing to judge whether each TCR beta V gene segment behaved as functional or pseudogenic. Rather than using new phenotypic data, the later analysis identified candidate immune exposures from TCR beta sequences and from how often those sequences occurred across donors. The number of donors typed differed by locus, with roughly 620-630 for A, B, C, DRB1 and DQB1, more than 500 for DQA1, 600 to 610 for DPA1, and around 460 for DPB1. All discovery cohort repertoires had been generated using a single sequencing platform. The study aimed to test whether cataloging public T cell receptors could reveal signatures of past pathogen exposure. The T cell repertoires of under 750 subjects were profiled by immunosequencing and related to cytomegalovirus serostatus. An early release covering more than 500 HLA-typed donors comprised about 320 gigabases of sequencing data and 65 million to 100 million unique TCR sequences. Donor age, sex, ethnicity and CMV serostatus were collected together with the repertoire data. Along with the approximately 700-subject first cohort, a separate validation cohort of approximately 110 different subjects was used. HLA typing included class I and class II loci at four-digit resolution. A later analysis re-analyzed previously published TCR beta repertoires from roughly 600 donors and added high-resolution HLA genotyping to study TCR occurrence patterns. Across around 400 genotyped donors of the cohort, an average of roughly 250,000 unique TCR beta nucleotide sequences per donor were sequenced, and 15% to 20% of those sequences were non-productive.

Note on this clone: Its antigen specificity is not known. Qualities for individual bases were not recorded, and no much larger clone is one base off. At the DNA level, this CDR3 is encoded by other sequences in the same sample as well.

The cohort consisted of some 670 healthy bone marrow donors. At the time of sampling, all cohort members were nominally healthy, though unrecorded immune exposures were likely present. Of the roughly 630 cohort members, approximately 300 had a positive CMV serostatus and roughly 370 had a negative one, while no CMV serostatus was recorded for the donor. A peripheral blood sample was provided by each donor, and peripheral blood mononuclear cells were used for TCR beta sequencing. The Qiagen DNeasy Blood Extraction Kit was used to extract genomic DNA from the blood cell samples. The CDR3 runs 14 amino acids, cysteine and phenylalanine included. The retained sequence is limited to the CDR3, 42 bases, with the frame set at the first base. From the germline V gene, CDR1 is KGHSH and CDR2 is LQKENI. Relative to germline, V is missing 6 bases and J is missing 1 base, with 4 bases of the junction outside any gene match.

Overall study outcomes, separate from this receptor: A later genetic analysis associated a missense DCLRE1C variant with V-gene and J-gene trimming of TCR beta chains, and an independent cohort replicated the association. Most TCR sequences were seen in very few donors, while some public TCRs were found in many individuals. The sequencing pipeline was judged likely to have produced a cluster of highly shared sequence variants as a technical artifact. Some 15 rarely observed V segments, including chromosome 9 orphons, were excluded from the earlier analysis of several hundred of the donors because counts were too low. In an earlier analysis of 500 to 650 of the donors, most TCR beta V segments appeared in productive rearrangements about 87% or about 30% of the time, broadly matching IMGT annotations. In a later analysis, TCR association rates were found to vary across HLA loci, with the most associated TCRs seen for DRB1 alleles and the fewest for HLA-C alleles. In vitro tests confirmed that a few of the cytomegalovirus-associated TCR beta chains recognize cytomegalovirus antigens. A further reported finding was that TCR beta sequences accurately predicted the HLA-A and HLA-B alleles for most subjects in the first cohort. According to a later analysis, most CMV-associated TCR beta chains appeared to be HLA-restricted, and the HLA associations seemed to be driven largely by CMV exposure. At a false discovery rate of 0.05, a later analysis linked 15,000 to 20,000 TCR beta sequences to specific HLA alleles. In both the original and validation cohorts, the classifier was reported to diagnose cytomegalovirus status with high specificity and sensitivity. A later analysis found that HLA-associated TCR beta chains were more clonally expanded and had lower generation probabilities than equally common non-associated chains. CMV serostatus was the only immune exposure information available for the cohort. Because some donors lacked HLA typing at each locus, the association tests relied only on the typed subset. A later analysis reported that several top co-occurrence clusters appeared linked to parvovirus B19, influenza, CMV and Epstein-Barr virus. Because the 87-base-pair reads could not distinguish some IMGT-functional V segments, including TRBV6-2 and TRBV6-3, those segments were excluded. Linkage disequilibrium might explain the correlated functional status among segregating V segments, but an unknown experimental factor could not be excluded. The study gave a list of roughly 150 TCR beta chains associated with cytomegalovirus. When HLA alleles, especially DR and DQ, strongly co-occurred, attributing TCR associations to individual alleles was difficult. This cohort had only TCR beta chains sequenced, and the lack of alpha or paired-chain data limited which features could be detected. Presence/absence analyses assumed roughly uniform sequencing depth across donors, an assumption that may not hold. According to the authors, the approach could potentially be generalized to other disease states and immunological phenotypes. A later genetic analysis reported fewer N-insertions in productive TCRs among donors in an Asian-associated ancestry cluster than the roughly 620-donor mean.

Library prep was done by the immunoSEQ multiplex PCR assay. For the multiplex PCR, a mixture combining 60 forward primers for TCR Vbeta segments and 13 reverse primers for TCR Jbeta segments was used. Amplification of the CDR3 region of rearranged TCR beta genes was performed with a multiplex PCR assay on genomic DNA. The Illumina HiSeq System was used to sequence the amplified TCR beta libraries as 87-base-pair reads. For the original study's pipeline: Across the 670 or so repertoires, a later analysis counted approximately 75 million unique TCR beta chains, some 11 million of which were shared by at least two donors. Raw reads were error-corrected and collapsed into unique sequences by a nearest-neighbor algorithm in which closely related sequences were merged to remove PCR and sequencing errors. To assign V, D and J gene segments, CDR3 sequences were aligned to IMGT reference sequences. For a sequence to be retained, a match of at least six nucleotides to both a V gene segment and a J gene segment was required. A rearrangement was called productive if the CDR3 had no stop codons and remained in frame with V and J, and every other rearrangement was called non-productive. CDR3 was defined by IMGT convention, running from the second conserved V-encoded cysteine to the conserved J-encoded phenylalanine. The earlier analysis of a few hundred of the donors excluded any sequence lacking an unambiguous match to a single V gene segment. In an earlier analysis of about 590 of the donors, a V segment was called functional when productive rearrangements were above 56.7%, and segregating when the standard deviation between donors exceeded 5%. A statistical classification framework was developed to diagnose cytomegalovirus status using the catalog of TCR beta chain sequences. V and J gene assignment, in a later analysis, came from comparing TCR nucleotide sequences with IMGT/GENE-DB human TR gene sequences. The TCRdist pipeline was used in a later analysis to assign CDR3 sequences and most-parsimonious VDJ recombination scenarios. A later analysis defined each TCR beta chain by its CDR3 amino acid sequence plus V-gene family, and excluded reads lacking a unique V-gene family. A later analysis removed nearly 600 highly shared, low-generation-probability nucleotide sequences to deal with suspected cross-contamination and a sequencing artifact. For each public chain, a later analysis derived a clonal expansion index from normalized ranks of inferred template counts within each repertoire. In a later analysis, generation probabilities were computed with a VDJ recombination model fitted to out-of-frame rearrangements, and the resulting probabilities were checked against IGoR. In a later analysis, hypergeometric tests were used to score TCR-TCR, TCR-HLA and TCR-CMV co-occurrence, with a repertoire-size bias correction applied to TCR pairs. A later analysis estimated false discovery rates by permuting HLA or CMV assignments 20 times. In a later analysis, co-occurring TCRs were grouped using DBSCAN, and TCRdist sequence similarity was added for clustering within HLA-allele-positive subsets. Co-occurrence clustering excluded repertoires with fewer than 30,000 or more than 120,000 public chains, plus five with anomalous nucleotide sharing. The immuneACCESS repertoire file appears here via TCRdb, limited to in-frame rearrangements. These files lack a portion of the clones; in checked studies, under half of the deficit traces to unresolved V genes, and the cause of the others is not known. That table gives V, J and clone size, and the DNA gave D and trimming. The sample includes 90,000 to 150,000 clones, with over 60% observed a single time. The ten largest clones add up to 3.5% to 4.5% of the sample.

The TCR was taken from a human donor in good health. The source material was PBMCs. The sequence joins TRBV18 to TRBJ1-1, with 8 junctional bases fitting TRBD1. The CDR3 has the sequence CASSPQGANTEAFF. The DNA sequence reads TGTGCCAGCTCGCCGCAGGGGGCGAACACTGAAGCTTTCTTT. The reference TRBV18 and TRBJ1-1 proteins fill in what lies around the CDR3, so the full variable domain reads NAGVMQNPRHLVRRRGQEARLRCSPMKGHSHVYWYRQLPEEGLKFMVYLQKENIIDESGMPKERFSAEFPKEGPSILRIQQVVRGDSAAYFCASSPQGANTEAFFGQGTRLTVV.